This T cell receptor beta chain is from a study of blood T cell repertoires in COVID-19. As for the study in general: Samples representing acute and convalescent COVID-19 were sourced from the United States, Italy and Spain. Sources were T cells, B-cell-depleted T cells, or PBMCs; the material itself was cDNA or gDNA.

Seattle's enrolled individuals joined amid active infection and were then monitored longitudinally. In the original workflow: Reference gene primer amplification gave estimated nucleated cell counts. Sequencing used immunoSEQ multiplex PCR; TCRdb keeps in-frame clones, though not all of them. The V and J calls and clone size come from that table; D and trimming were worked out from the DNA. The sample shows hundreds of thousands of clones, over 70% of them seen only once. With V trimmed by 4 bases and J by 1 base, 8 bases remained unmatched. Germline CDR1 is WNHNN and CDR2 is SYGVQD (reference sequence). This CDR3 is built from 17 residues.

Input material: peripheral blood. The receptor was isolated from a woman between 50 and 59 years old with COVID-19, enrolled during active disease. This chain links TRBV10-1 with TRBJ2-1; TRBD2 matches 9 bases. The chain's CDR3 is CASSGSYSGRSYNEQFF. DNA for the CDR3: TGCGCCAGCAGTGGTTCCTATAGCGGGAGATCCTACAATGAGCAGTTCTTC.